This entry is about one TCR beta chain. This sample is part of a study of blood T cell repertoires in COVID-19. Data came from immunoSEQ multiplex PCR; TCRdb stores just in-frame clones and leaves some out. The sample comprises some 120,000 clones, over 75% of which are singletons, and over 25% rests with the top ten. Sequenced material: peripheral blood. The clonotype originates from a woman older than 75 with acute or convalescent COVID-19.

CDR3: CASSPSGDSGQPQHF. The CDR3 coding sequence is TGTGCCAGTAGCCCATCAGGGGATTCTGGTCAGCCCCAGCATTTT. The rearrangement joins TRBV19 to TRBJ1-5; perhaps TRBD1 as D (6 bases). Germline V CDR1 and CDR2: LNHDA, SQIVND (reference sequence). CDR3 length: 15 residues. V was shortened by 6 bases and J by 6 bases, with 18 bases between the two germline ends.